The entry that follows covers one T cell receptor (beta chain) sequence. Antigen unknown. cDNA reverse transcribed from extracted RNA served as the sequencing template. Profiled with immunoSEQ multiplex PCR; TCRdb holds only in-frame clones, not every one. Among more than 95,000 clones listed, around 58% were seen once. This entry is derived from a study of CD8+ T cells in alopecia areata. Study-wide context: Administration of oral tofacitinib to treated patients was at 5 to 10 mg twice daily.

The CDR3 loop spans 14 amino acids. Trimming removed 4 bases at V and 0 bases at J, with 10 bases between. From germline, CDR1 is SEHNR and CDR2 FQNEAQ (reference sequence). Treatment indicated: oral pan-JAK inhibitor, 5-10 mg twice daily. Peripheral blood, together with lesional scalp punch biopsies, was collected from alopecia areata patients. Study outcomes and limitations: Scalp clonality and expanded CD8+ clones among the top 100 fell significantly with tofacitinib. The study found higher clonality in lesional than normal scalp, especially in alopecia totalis/universalis.

V and J are TRBV7-9 and TRBJ2-7; D perhaps matches TRBD1 (6 bases). The material sequenced was CD8+ T cells sorted from blood, taken at week 4, from a patient treated with tofacitinib. This TCR was sampled from a human donor with alopecia areata. The CDR3 spells CASSSGQSSYEQYF. The CDR3 DNA sequence: TGTGCCAGCAGCTCAGGACAGAGCTCCTACGAGCAGTACTTC.